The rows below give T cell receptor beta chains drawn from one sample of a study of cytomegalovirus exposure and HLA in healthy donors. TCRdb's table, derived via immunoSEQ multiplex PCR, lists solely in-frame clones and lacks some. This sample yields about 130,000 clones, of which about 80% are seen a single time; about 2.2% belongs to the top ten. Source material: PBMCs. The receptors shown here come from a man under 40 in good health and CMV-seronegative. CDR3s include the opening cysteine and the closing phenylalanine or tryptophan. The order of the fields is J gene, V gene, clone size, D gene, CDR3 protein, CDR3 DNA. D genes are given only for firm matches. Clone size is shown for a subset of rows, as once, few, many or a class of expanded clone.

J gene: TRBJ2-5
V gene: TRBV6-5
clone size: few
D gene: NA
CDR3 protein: CASSYIRGGKETQYF
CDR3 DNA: TGTGCCAGCAGTTACATCAGGGGCGGAAAAGAGACCCAGTACTTC

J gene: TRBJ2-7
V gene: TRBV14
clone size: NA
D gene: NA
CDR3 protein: CASSLAVGGEQYF
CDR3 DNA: TGTGCCAGCAGCCTCGCGGTCGGGGGCGAGCAGTACTTC

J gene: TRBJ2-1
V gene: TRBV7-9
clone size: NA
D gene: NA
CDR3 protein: CASSSSYGSRGYNEQFF
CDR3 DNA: TGTGCCAGCAGCTCCTCCTACGGTAGCCGGGGGTACAATGAGCAGTTCTTC

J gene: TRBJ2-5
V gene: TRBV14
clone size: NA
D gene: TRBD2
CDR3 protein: CASSPGLAGAETQYF
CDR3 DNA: TGTGCCAGCAGCCCCGGACTAGCGGGAGCAGAGACCCAGTACTTC

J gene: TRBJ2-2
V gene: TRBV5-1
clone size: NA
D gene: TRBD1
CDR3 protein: CASSLAGTAGGGELFF
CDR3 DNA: TGCGCCAGCAGCTTGGCCGGGACAGCCGGAGGCGGGGAGCTGTTTTTT

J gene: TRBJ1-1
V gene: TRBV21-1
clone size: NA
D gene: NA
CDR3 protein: CASTRGLGTEAFF
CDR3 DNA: TGTGCCAGCACTAGGGGGCTTGGCACTGAAGCTTTCTTT

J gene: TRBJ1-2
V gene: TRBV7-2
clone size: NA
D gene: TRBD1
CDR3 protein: CASSSTPGQGNGYTF
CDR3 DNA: TGTGCCAGCAGCTCCACCCCGGGACAGGGCAATGGCTACACCTTC

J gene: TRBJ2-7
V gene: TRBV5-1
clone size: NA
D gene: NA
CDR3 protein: CASSWGESYEQYF
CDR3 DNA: TGCGCCAGCAGCTGGGGGGAGTCCTACGAGCAGTACTTC

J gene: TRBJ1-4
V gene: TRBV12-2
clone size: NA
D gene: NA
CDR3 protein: CASRFPGRTNEKLFF
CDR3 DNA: TGTGCAAGTCGGTTTCCCGGGAGAACTAATGAAAAACTGTTTTTT

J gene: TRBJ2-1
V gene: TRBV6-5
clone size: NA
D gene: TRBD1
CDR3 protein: CASRTGGTMYNEQFF
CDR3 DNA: TGTGCCAGCAGAACAGGGGGCACTATGTACAATGAGCAGTTCTTC

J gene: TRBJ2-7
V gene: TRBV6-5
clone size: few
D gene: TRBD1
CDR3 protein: CASLPRGTGEHEQYF
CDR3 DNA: TGTGCCAGCCTTCCGAGGGGGACAGGTGAACACGAGCAGTACTTC

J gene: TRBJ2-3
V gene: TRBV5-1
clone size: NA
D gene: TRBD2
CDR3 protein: CATYRGPNLAGGPGTDTQYF
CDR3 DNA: TGCGCCACCTACAGGGGACCAAACCTAGCGGGGGGGCCGGGCACAGATACGCAGTATTTT

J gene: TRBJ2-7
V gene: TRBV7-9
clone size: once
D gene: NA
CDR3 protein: CASSSGLGGEQYF
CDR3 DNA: TGTGCCAGCAGCTCCGGACTGGGCGGGGAGCAGTACTTC

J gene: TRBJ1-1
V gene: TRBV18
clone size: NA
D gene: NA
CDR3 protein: CASSPRGGGETEAFF
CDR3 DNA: TGTGCCAGCTCACCGAGGGGAGGGGGGGAAACTGAAGCTTTCTTT

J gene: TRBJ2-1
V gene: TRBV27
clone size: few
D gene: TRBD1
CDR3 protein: CASSFSDRYEQFF
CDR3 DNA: TGTGCCAGCAGTTTCTCGGACAGGTATGAGCAGTTCTTC

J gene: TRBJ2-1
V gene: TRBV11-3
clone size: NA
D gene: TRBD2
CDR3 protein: CASSQAGGFNEQFF
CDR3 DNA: TGTGCCAGCAGCCAAGCGGGAGGGTTTAATGAGCAGTTCTTC

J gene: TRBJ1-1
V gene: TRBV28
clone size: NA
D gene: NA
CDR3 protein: CASSLSRQLNTEAFF
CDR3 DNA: TGTGCCAGCAGTTTAAGCAGGCAACTGAACACTGAAGCTTTCTTT

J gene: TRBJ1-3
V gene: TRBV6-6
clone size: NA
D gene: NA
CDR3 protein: CATRFGNTIYF
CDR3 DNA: TGTGCCACCCGTTTTGGAAACACCATATATTTT

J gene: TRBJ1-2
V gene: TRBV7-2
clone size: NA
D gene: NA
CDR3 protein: CASSLAQGTYGYTF
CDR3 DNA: TGTGCCAGCAGCTTGGCACAGGGAACCTATGGCTACACCTTC